The 26 T cell receptor beta chains listed next were all sequenced from one sample in a study of T cell responses to AZD1222 COVID-19 vaccine. Only in-frame clones appear in the TCRdb table, and some are missing; sequencing was by immunoSEQ multiplex PCR. The sample lists around 88,000 clones, approximately 91% occurring once. The specimen was peripheral blood, collected on day 0 of AZD1222 vaccination. These receptors were obtained from an adult in good health.

The rearrangement links TRBV6-2 or TRBV6-3 to TRBJ1-1; no definite D call. The V gene's germline CDR1 is MNHEY and CDR2 SVGEGT. This CDR3 has 17 amino acids. V lost 0 bases and J 0 bases, leaving 14 bases between the germline ends. The CDR3 DNA reads TGTGCCAGCAGTTACTCAAGACCGGGAGATTTGAACACTGAAGCTTTCTTT. This codes for CASSYSRPGDLNTEAFF.

V is TRBV5-8 and J is TRBJ2-3, with 7 nucleotides matching TRBD1. V dropped 5 bases and J dropped 2; count of bases not matched to a gene: 8. Looked up from germline, CDR1 is SGHTS and CDR2 is YDEGEE. CDR3 length: 15 residues. The CDR3 loop is CASRRGQLLTDTQYF. The DNA for the CDR3 is TGTGCCAGCAGGAGGGGACAGCTTCTCACAGATACGCAGTATTTT.

The rearrangement joins TRBV27 to TRBJ1-2, with TRBD1 matching over 11 bases. The CDR3 covers 15 residues. V shed 3 bases, J shed 8 bases, and the junction held 8 bases outside the gene matches. The V gene's germline CDR1 is MNHEY and CDR2 SMNVEV (reference sequence). CDR3: CASSFGQGASDGYTF. The CDR3 bases are TGTGCCAGCAGTTTCGGACAGGGGGCATCAGACGGCTACACCTTC.

V usage is TRBV6-2 or TRBV6-3 and J usage is TRBJ2-2; possible D gene TRBD2, 5 bases. Trimming took 6 bases from V and 5 from J, leaving 19 bases between them. CDR3 size: 16 residues. CDR1 is MNHEY, CDR2 SVGEGT, per germline. In DNA form, the CDR3 reads TGTGCCAGCAGCCGCCTACTAGTGTTTGGTACCGGGGAGCTGTTTTTT. Translation gives CASSRLLVFGTGELFF.

The J gene is TRBJ2-7, the V gene TRBV5-1; 9 nucleotides align to TRBD1. The ends lost 4 bases at V and 6 bases at J; junction bases unmatched: 11. The germline V gene encodes CDR1 SGHRS and CDR2 YFSETQ. The length of the CDR3 is 15 residues. CDR3 sequence (DNA): TGCGCCAGCAGCCAACGACAGGGGGAGAAGCTCGAGCAGTACTTC. It codes for CASSQRQGEKLEQYF.

The rearrangement uses TRBV7-3 and TRBJ1-1; a possible D gene is TRBD1 (5 bases). The germline V and J ends were trimmed by 6 bases and 4 bases, with 12 bases remaining between them. Per the germline V gene, CDR1 is SGHTA and CDR2 is FQGTGA. The CDR3 contains 13 residues. DNA of the CDR3: TGTGCCAGCAGAACCGCAGGGACCACTGAAGCTTTCTTT. It specifies CASRTAGTTEAFF.

CDR3 in amino acids: CASSLTGELAQYF. The DNA of the CDR3 is TGTGCCAGCAGTTTGACAGGGGAATTGGCGCAGTATTTT. The rearrangement joins TRBV27 to TRBJ2-3; 8 nucleotides match TRBD1. Looked up from germline, CDR1 is MNHEY and CDR2 is SMNVEV (reference sequence). Trimming took 3 bases from V and 10 from J; bases not matched to a gene: 6. The CDR3 length is 13 residues.

This clone was observed a few times. The sample has other DNA sequences that encode this CDR3 too. The chain recombines TRBV29-1 with TRBJ1-3, with 9 bases lining up with TRBD1. This CDR3 comprises 13 residues. From germline, CDR1 is SQVTM and CDR2 ANQGSEA. With 6 bases clipped from V and 2 bases from J, the junction kept 2 bases outside the gene matches. The CDR3 region has the DNA TGCAGCGTACGACAGGGGGCTGGAAACACCATATATTTT. It is translated as CSVRQGAGNTIYF. Supplemented by reference TRBV29-1 and TRBJ1-3, the full variable domain reads SAVISQKPSRDICQRGTSLTIQCQVDSQVTMMFWYRQQPGQSLTLIATANQGSEATYESGFVIDKFPISRPNLTFSTLTVSNMSPEDSSIYLCSVRQGAGNTIYFGEGSWLTVV.

The chain has TRBV4-1 and TRBJ2-3, with D unresolved. CDR1 and CDR2 (germline): MGHRA, YSYEKL. The V and J ends lost 4 bases and 4 bases respectively, with 9 bases between them. The CDR3 has 13 amino acids. CDR3 DNA: TGCGCCAGCAGCCCCCTGTTTGCAGATACGCAGTATTTT. Translated: CASSPLFADTQYF.

The rearrangement uses TRBV5-1 and TRBJ2-7; 7 bases are a match to TRBD1. There are 11 residues in the CDR3. CDR1 and CDR2 (germline): SGHRS, YFSETQ. With 5 bases clipped from V and 5 bases from J, the junction kept 1 base outside the gene matches. The CDR3 coding sequence is TGCGCCAGCAGACAGGGGCACGAGCAGTACTTC. It codes for CASRQGHEQYF.

This clone was picked up one time. The chain employs TRBV5-4 and TRBJ1-2; 7 positions agree with TRBD1. The CDR3 sequence is 17 residues long. J lost 0 bases, V lost 4 bases, and 12 bases had no gene match. Germline V gene sequence: CDR1 SGHNT, CDR2 YYREEE (reference sequence). The CDR3 here is CASSPGQNKPANYGYTF. CDR3 nucleotides: TGTGCCAGCAGCCCGGGACAGAACAAACCCGCTAACTATGGCTACACCTTC.

The chain uses TRBV2 and TRBJ2-4; 7 bases match TRBD1. V shed 9 bases, J shed 4 bases, and the junction held 9 bases outside the gene matches. This CDR3 region has 14 residues. Per the germline V gene, CDR1 is SNHLY and CDR2 is FYNNEI. The CDR3 loop is CARGYRDRKNIQYF. The CDR3 coding sequence is TGTGCCAGGGGATACCGGGACAGAAAAAACATTCAGTACTTC.

This chain joins TRBV18 and TRBJ1-1; TRBD1 might be the D (5 bases). CDR3 length: 13 residues. V gave up 3 bases and J gave up 0 bases, with 5 bases separating them. CDR1 is KGHSH, CDR2 LQKENI, per germline. The CDR3 sequence is CASSPDMNTEAFF. CDR3 DNA: TGTGCCAGCTCACCGGACATGAACACTGAAGCTTTCTTT.

This chain connects TRBV18 to TRBJ1-2, with 7 bases aligning to TRBD1. From germline, CDR1 is KGHSH and CDR2 LQKENI. The CDR3 runs 17 residues. Losses at the gene ends were 0 bases for V and 4 bases for J; bases not matched to a gene: 11. This CDR3 reads CASSPPGGQPQTYGYTF. In DNA form, the CDR3 reads TGTGCCAGCTCACCACCCGGGGGACAGCCCCAAACCTATGGCTACACCTTC.

This clone occurred once. The rearrangement links TRBV28 to TRBJ1-4, with TRBD1 matching over 9 bases. CDR1 MDHEN and CDR2 SYDVKM come from the germline V gene. Trimming removed 5 bases from V and 6 bases from J; junction bases left unmatched: 7. The CDR3 contains 15 residues. The CDR3 DNA reads as TGTGCCAGCAGTCCCGCCGGGACAGGGTATGAAAAACTGTTTTTT. Its translation is CASSPAGTGYEKLFF.

V usage is TRBV19 and J usage is TRBJ2-7, with unresolved D. The germline CDR1 and CDR2 sequences are LNHDA and SQIVND (reference sequence). V was trimmed by 10 bases and J by 2 bases, leaving 12 bases between them. The CDR3 has 12 amino acids. CDR3 sequence: CATPYAAYEQYF. The CDR3 bases are TGTGCCACCCCATACGCTGCCTACGAGCAGTACTTC.

The rearrangement links TRBV20-1 to TRBJ2-7; 7 bases are shared with TRBD1. The CDR3 contains 16 residues. V was clipped by 3 bases and J by 3 bases; unmatched bases: 14. Looked up from germline, CDR1 is DFQATT and CDR2 is SNEGSKA (reference sequence). The DNA of the CDR3 is TGCAGTGCTAGTGAACCCGGGACAGCCAAATTCTACGAGCAGTACTTC. This translates into CSASEPGTAKFYEQYF.

V usage is TRBV5-1 and J usage is TRBJ2-2; 7 bases fit TRBD2. V shed 6 bases and J 7 bases; nucleotides not matched to a gene: 9. Germline CDR1 reads SGHRS; CDR2 reads YFSETQ. This CDR3 spans 14 amino acids. CDR3 loop: CASNVGGPFGELFF. The DNA of the CDR3 is TGCGCCAGCAATGTGGGAGGGCCTTTCGGGGAGCTGTTTTTT.

This sequence joins TRBV5-8 and TRBJ1-5; D gene ambiguous. CDR1 and CDR2 (germline): SGHTS, YDEGEE. The CDR3 consists of 14 residues. Trimming shortened V by 0 bases and J by 7 bases, and 11 bases separated the two germline ends. The CDR3 loop is CASSLVARWQPQHF. CDR3 DNA: TGTGCCAGCAGCTTGGTAGCGAGGTGGCAGCCCCAGCATTTT.

The chain links TRBV30 to TRBJ1-3; D remains ambiguous. The CDR3 is 16 amino acids. V was shortened by 3 bases and J by 1 base, with 16 bases between the two germline ends. Per the germline V gene, CDR1 is GTSNPN and CDR2 is SVGIG (reference sequence). CDR3 sequence reads: CAWRLRHLRSGNTIYF. As DNA, the CDR3 is TGTGCCTGGAGGCTGAGACACTTACGATCTGGAAACACCATATATTTT.

V and J are TRBV4-2 and TRBJ2-7; 9 nucleotides align to TRBD2. J gave up 2 bases and V 4 bases, and 6 bases lay outside the gene matches. This CDR3 spans 15 amino acids. Germline CDR1 LGHNA, CDR2 YNFKEQ. This CDR3 reads CASSPGTSLTYEQYF. In DNA form, the CDR3 reads TGTGCCAGCAGCCCCGGGACTAGCTTGACCTACGAGCAGTACTTC.

V usage is TRBV29-1 and J usage is TRBJ1-1; 9 positions match TRBD1. The J segment lost 0 bases and the V segment lost 7 bases, leaving 6 bases of the junction unmatched. The CDR3 runs 14 residues. The germline V gene has CDR1 SQVTM and CDR2 ANQGSEA. The CDR3 reads CSAWTGELNTEAFF. CDR3 DNA sequence: TGCAGCGCCTGGACAGGGGAACTGAACACTGAAGCTTTCTTT.

The chain has TRBV28 and TRBJ1-1; TRBD1 matches 7 bases. The junction had 9 bases not matched to a gene; V was cut back by 6 bases and J by 8 bases. This CDR3 comprises 13 residues. The germline V gene has CDR1 MDHEN and CDR2 SYDVKM. The CDR3 DNA sequence: TGTGCCAGCAGGAGGACAGGCGGAATGGAAGCTTTCTTT. This codes for CASRRTGGMEAFF.

The rearrangement uses TRBV7-9 and TRBJ1-3; D is uncertain. Trimming pared 5 bases from V and 0 bases from J, leaving 23 bases between. CDR3 length equals 19 residues. Germline V CDR1 and CDR2: SEHNR, FQNEAQ (reference sequence). CDR3 sequence: CASSLEGTQQVSSGNTIYF. CDR3 in DNA: TGTGCCAGCAGCCTCGAGGGAACCCAACAAGTGAGCTCTGGAAACACCATATATTTT. Variable domain in full (rest from reference TRBV7-9 and TRBJ1-3): DTGVSQNPRHKITKRGQNVTFRCDPISEHNRLYWYRQTLGQGPEFLTYFQNEAQLEKSRLLSDRFSAERPKGSFSTLEIQRTEQGDSAMYLCASSLEGTQQVSSGNTIYFGEGSWLTVV.

V gene TRBV29-1 combines with J gene TRBJ2-1, with 8 bases lining up with TRBD2. The CDR3 loop spans 12 amino acids. V lost 6 bases and J lost 7; bases outside the gene matches: 5. The V gene's germline CDR1 is SQVTM and CDR2 ANQGSEA. The CDR3 region is CSVGLVGNEQFF. DNA of the CDR3: TGCAGCGTGGGACTAGTAGGGAATGAGCAGTTCTTC.

This clone was counted between two and nine times. V is TRBV7-9 and J is TRBJ1-2; D is undetermined. There are 13 residues in the CDR3. V gave up 0 bases and J gave up 4 bases, with 6 bases separating them. Germline CDR1 and CDR2: SEHNR and FQNEAQ (reference sequence). The CDR3 reads CASSLARSYGYTF. Written as DNA, the CDR3 is TGTGCCAGCAGCTTAGCGCGCAGCTATGGCTACACCTTC. Variable domain in full (rest from reference TRBV7-9 and TRBJ1-2): DTGVSQNPRHKITKRGQNVTFRCDPISEHNRLYWYRQTLGQGPEFLTYFQNEAQLEKSRLLSDRFSAERPKGSFSTLEIQRTEQGDSAMYLCASSLARSYGYTFGSGTRLTVV.